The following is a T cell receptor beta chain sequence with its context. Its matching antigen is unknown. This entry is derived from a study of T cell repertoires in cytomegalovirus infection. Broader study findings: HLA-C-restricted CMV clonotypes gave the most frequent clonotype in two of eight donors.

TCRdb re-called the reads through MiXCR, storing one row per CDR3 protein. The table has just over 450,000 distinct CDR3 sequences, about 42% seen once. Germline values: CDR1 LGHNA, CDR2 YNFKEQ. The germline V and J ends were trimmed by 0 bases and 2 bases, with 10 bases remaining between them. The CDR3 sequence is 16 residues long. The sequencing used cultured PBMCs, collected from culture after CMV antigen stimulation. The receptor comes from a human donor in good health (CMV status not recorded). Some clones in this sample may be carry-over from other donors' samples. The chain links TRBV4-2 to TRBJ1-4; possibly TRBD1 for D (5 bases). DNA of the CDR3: TGTGCCAGCAGCCAAGATCCCCACAGGACTAATGAAAAACTGTTTTTT. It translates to CASSQDPHRTNEKLFF.